Listed here are 25 T cell receptor beta chains from one sample, sequenced in a study of T cell repertoires in aging, cancer and after chemotherapy (dated by TCRdb to about 2019). TCRdb lists the instrument as Illumina MiSeq. Using a mixed TRB-A/B primer pool, multiplex touch-down PCR amplified rearranged TRB sequences covering the V, D and J segments. The public reads were reprocessed in TCRdb via fastp at Q25 and MiXCR, keeping in-frame beta chains. Each CDR3 protein appears once, grouped with its most common genes and DNA. This sample holds about 9,400 distinct CDR3 sequences; 39% were observed only once. The ten biggest clones cover 3% to 4% of the sample. TCR beta rearrangements were amplified from genomic DNA extracted from peripheral blood rather than from sorted cells or RNA. What was sequenced was blood. The receptors were sampled from a human donor in good health.

This clonotype appeared a few times. This chain connects TRBV13 to TRBJ2-3; D is unresolved. CDR3 length: 15 amino acids. V was clipped by 0 bases and J by 3 bases, with 10 bases between them. Germline V gives CDR1 PRHDT, CDR2 FYEKMQ (reference sequence). The CDR3 DNA sequence: TGTGCCAGCAGCTTAGGCTTCGGCCAGACAGATACGCAGTATTTT. This sequence encodes CASSLGFGQTDTQYF.

The sample holds a few counts of this clonotype. V and J are TRBV13 and TRBJ2-7; D not certain. Germline CDR1 reads PRHDT; CDR2 reads FYEKMQ (reference sequence). CDR3 length: 13 residues. V was trimmed by 1 base and J by 2 bases, leaving 6 bases between them. The CDR3 spells CASSLVGTYEQYF. The CDR3 DNA is TGTGCCAGCAGCTTAGTGGGGACCTACGAGCAGTACTTC. Variable domain in full (rest from reference TRBV13 and TRBJ2-7): AAGVIQSPRHLIKEKRETATLKCYPIPRHDTVYWYQQGPGQDPQFLISFYEKMQSDKGSIPDRFSAQQFSDYHSELNMSSLELGDSALYFCASSLVGTYEQYFGPGTRLTVT.

The chain has TRBV10-3 and TRBJ1-2; 7 bases line up with TRBD1. The CDR3 is 15 residues long. The junction had 14 bases not matched to a gene; V was cut back by 6 bases and J by 7 bases. Germline loops: CDR1 ENHRY, CDR2 SYGVKD. The CDR3 bases are TGTGCCATCAGACTATTATCAGACAGGGCTGCTGGCTACACCTTC. Protein product: CAIRLLSDRAAGYTF.

The CDR3 region is CASSQGTNTIYF. In DNA form, the CDR3 reads TGTGCCAGCAGTCAGGGTACGAACACCATATATTTT. This chain joins TRBV6-6 and TRBJ1-3, with D possibly being TRBD1 (5 bases). The CDR3 runs to 12 residues. From germline, CDR1 is MNHNY and CDR2 SVGAGI (reference sequence). The ends were cut back, 5 bases at V and 7 bases at J, with 9 bases in the middle.

There are a few counts of this clonotype. The J gene is TRBJ1-1, the V gene TRBV6-5; the match to TRBD1 covers 7 bases. Trimming took 5 bases from V and 5 from J; bases not matched to a gene: 11. The CDR3 has 15 amino acids. The germline V gene has CDR1 MNHEY and CDR2 SVGAGI. The CDR3 sequence: CASSGGRQGSTEAFF. For the CDR3, the DNA is TGTGCCAGCAGTGGGGGACGACAGGGATCGACTGAAGCTTTCTTT.

This clonotype has a handful of counts. V usage is TRBV5-1 and J usage is TRBJ2-1, with D unresolved. Germline-derived CDR1 and CDR2 are SGHRS and YFSETQ. V dropped 4 bases and J dropped 4 bases, with 12 bases sitting between them. The CDR3 totals 14 residues. CDR3 DNA sequence: TGCGCCAGCAGCAAGGAACGAAATTACAATGAGCAGTTCTTC. It is translated as CASSKERNYNEQFF. Variable domain in full (rest from reference TRBV5-1 and TRBJ2-1): KAGVTQTPRYLIKTRGQQVTLSCSPISGHRSVSWYQQTPGQGLQFLFEYFSETQRNKGNFPGRFSGRQFSNSRSEMNVSTLELGDSALYLCASSKERNYNEQFFGPGTRLTVL.

This chain joins TRBV13 and TRBJ2-2, with unresolved D. Germline V lookup: CDR1 PRHDT, CDR2 FYEKMQ (reference sequence). V lost 5 bases and J 2 bases, leaving 12 bases between the germline ends. This CDR3 is 15 amino acids long. The CDR3 here is CASSAWRRNTGELFF. The CDR3 region has the DNA TGTGCCAGCAGCGCATGGCGTAGAAACACCGGGGAGCTGTTTTTT.

This clonotype was counted between two and nine times. This chain uses TRBV10-3 with TRBJ2-5, with 9 bases matching TRBD1. In germline, CDR1 is ENHRY, CDR2 SYGVKD. The CDR3 has 14 residues. J gave up 3 bases and V 3 bases, and 2 bases lay outside the gene matches. The CDR3 bases are TGTGCCATCAGTGAAAGACAGGGGGAAGAGACCCAGTACTTC. The encoded protein is CAISERQGEETQYF.

In its sample, this clonotype was seen a few times. The J gene is TRBJ2-1, the V gene TRBV19; the D gene is possibly TRBD1 (6 bases). Germline assignment: CDR1 LNHDA and CDR2 SQIVND (reference sequence). The germline V and J ends were trimmed by 1 base and 12 bases, with 19 bases remaining between them. The CDR3 is 15 amino acids. CDR3 in DNA: TGTGCCAGTAGTATAGGGGACATCCTACAAAGGGGGCAGTTCTTC. Its protein is CASSIGDILQRGQFF.

This chain connects TRBV7-6 to TRBJ1-4; TRBD1 is a possible D gene (6 bases). The length of the CDR3 is 14 residues. Trimming removed 4 bases from V and 6 bases from J, with 12 bases in between. CDR1 is SGHVS, CDR2 FNYEAQ, per germline. CDR3: CASSSDAGDEKLFF. DNA for the CDR3: TGTGCCAGCAGCTCCGATGCAGGGGATGAAAAACTGTTTTTT.

This clonotype was found a few times. V usage is TRBV6-2 or TRBV6-3 and J usage is TRBJ1-2; unclear D gene. The V gene's germline CDR1 is MNHEY and CDR2 SVGEGT. Trimming removed 8 bases from V and 0 bases from J, with 13 bases in between. The CDR3 is 14 amino acids. CDR3 sequence (DNA): TGTGCCAGCTTCGTCGGACCTACTAACTATGGCTACACCTTC. It encodes CASFVGPTNYGYTF.

This clonotype was counted a few times. V and J are TRBV7-6 and TRBJ2-7; D is uncertain. The CDR3 spans 13 residues. Germline CDR1 reads SGHVS; CDR2 reads FNYEAQ. The ends were cut back, 1 base at V and 4 bases at J, with 8 bases in the middle. DNA of the CDR3: TGTGCCAGCAGCTTAGGTTTTGGGTACGAGCAGTACTTC. Protein product: CASSLGFGYEQYF.

This clonotype counts as large (0.1 to 1%). This chain's CDR3 is CSVDGGYDQPQHF. The CDR3 DNA follows: TGCAGCGTAGATGGGGGGTACGATCAGCCCCAGCATTTT. The rearrangement uses TRBV29-1 and TRBJ1-5; D possibly corresponds to TRBD1 (5 bases). Trimming removed 6 bases at V and 5 bases at J, with 14 bases between. The CDR3 length is 13 residues. CDR1 is SQVTM, CDR2 ANQGSEA, per germline.

This clonotype ranks as medium-sized (0.01 to 0.1%). CDR3 nucleotide sequence: TGTGCCAGCAGCCGGACAGGGTTCTACAATGAGCAGTTCTTC. Amino acid sequence: CASSRTGFYNEQFF. This rearrangement joins TRBV6-5 to TRBJ2-1; 8 bases line up with TRBD1. Per germline, CDR1 MNHEY and CDR2 SVGAGI. The CDR3 loop spans 14 amino acids. V lost 6 bases, J lost 3 bases, and 4 bases stayed unmatched.

This clonotype was seen a handful of times. This rearrangement joins TRBV5-6 to TRBJ2-2; D possibly corresponds to TRBD2 (6 bases). CDR3 length: 13 amino acids. Per the germline V gene, CDR1 is SGHDT and CDR2 is YYEEEE. Trimming shortened V by 0 bases and J by 13 bases, and 13 bases separated the two germline ends. CDR3 in amino acids: CASSLAGPEGLFF. The CDR3 coding sequence is TGTGCCAGCAGCTTGGCCGGGCCGGAGGGGCTGTTTTTT.

The chain uses TRBV20-1 and TRBJ1-2; TRBD1 matches at 8 bases. V shed 6 bases, J shed 2 bases, and the junction held 2 bases outside the gene matches. Germline V gene data show CDR1 as DFQATT and CDR2 as SNEGSKA (reference sequence). There are 12 residues in the CDR3. The CDR3 nucleotides are TGCAGTGCCAGGACAGGGAACTATGGCTACACCTTC. Translating it yields CSARTGNYGYTF.

This chain joins TRBV12-3 or TRBV12-4 and TRBJ1-1, with D perhaps matching TRBD1 (5 bases). V gave up 6 bases and J gave up 4 bases, with 15 bases separating them. The CDR3 contains 14 residues. The CDR3 protein is CASSRGVGGTEAFF. CDR3 nucleotides: TGTGCCAGCAGCAGAGGGGTCGGGGGCACTGAAGCTTTCTTT.

This clonotype was seen more than once but under ten times. The chain is built from TRBV19 and TRBJ1-5; 8 nucleotides align to TRBD1. After removal of 7 bases from V and 8 bases from J, the junction contained 7 bases not matched to a gene. Germline loops: CDR1 LNHDA, CDR2 SQIVND (reference sequence). CDR3 length: 13 amino acids. In DNA, the CDR3 is TGTGCCAGTAACAGGGGGATAGATGAGCCCCAGCATTTT. This translates into CASNRGIDEPQHF.

This chain connects TRBV19 to TRBJ1-1; possible D gene TRBD1, 5 bases. Trimming left V 0 bases short and J 7 bases short, with 6 bases between. The CDR3 extends over 12 amino acids. Germline CDR1 is LNHDA and CDR2 is SQIVND (reference sequence). The CDR3 nucleotides are TGTGCCAGTAGTATAGAGGGGCGTGAAGCTTTCTTT. Encoded protein: CASSIEGREAFF.

The gene calls are TRBV27 and TRBJ1-5; 7 nucleotides align to TRBD1. Germline V CDR1 and CDR2: MNHEY, SMNVEV (reference sequence). The CDR3 spans 20 residues. V was clipped by 6 bases and J by 0 bases; unmatched bases: 20. The CDR3 nucleotides read TGTGCCAGCAGACACAACAGGGGACTCGGGCCCTTTTATAGCAATCAGCCCCAGCATTTT. As protein: CASRHNRGLGPFYSNQPQHF.

The table lists this clonotype with a count of one. The J gene is TRBJ2-7, the V gene TRBV4-1; D is unclear. V gave up 1 base and J gave up 5 bases, with 15 bases separating them. Germline-derived CDR1 and CDR2 are MGHRA and YSYEKL. CDR3 length: 15 amino acids. The CDR3 sequence: CASSQVGRRKDEQYF. DNA of the CDR3: TGCGCCAGCAGCCAAGTTGGCAGGCGGAAGGACGAGCAGTACTTC.

The chain recombines TRBV7-6 with TRBJ2-5, with D perhaps matching TRBD1 (6 bases). Germline CDR1 reads SGHVS; CDR2 reads FNYEAQ. The V end was cut by 8 bases, the J end by 0 bases, with 13 bases between. CDR3 length equals 14 residues. The CDR3 sequence: CASGPTGHQETQYF. CDR3 nucleotides: TGTGCCAGCGGCCCTACAGGGCACCAAGAGACCCAGTACTTC.

This clonotype has only a few counts. The chain uses TRBV19 and TRBJ1-6; the match to TRBD1 covers 9 bases. This CDR3 has 15 amino acids. Per the germline V gene, CDR1 is LNHDA and CDR2 is SQIVND (reference sequence). V trimming: 4 bases; J trimming: 7 bases; junction bases outside the gene matches: 5. In nucleotides, the CDR3 is TGTGCCAGTAGTACCGGGGACAGGGCCAATTCACCCCTCCACTTT. This encodes CASSTGDRANSPLHF.

The chain combines TRBV10-3 with TRBJ2-1, with D maybe TRBD2 (7 bases). CDR3 length: 15 amino acids. Germline V gene data show CDR1 as ENHRY and CDR2 as SYGVKD. V gave up 7 bases and J gave up 5 bases, with 18 bases separating them. The CDR3 sequence: CAINPMGGLNNEQFF. CDR3 DNA sequence: TGTGCCATCAACCCTATGGGGGGGCTCAACAATGAGCAGTTCTTC.

A single count supports this clonotype. The chain joins TRBV20-1 to TRBJ2-1, with 9 positions matching TRBD1. The junction had 9 bases not matched to a gene; V was cut back by 2 bases and J by 4 bases. Germline V lookup: CDR1 DFQATT, CDR2 SNEGSKA (reference sequence). This CDR3 has 16 residues. Written as DNA, the CDR3 is TGCAGTGCTAGAAACTCTTTGGGACAGGGTTACAATGAGCAGTTCTTC. This sequence encodes CSARNSLGQGYNEQFF.